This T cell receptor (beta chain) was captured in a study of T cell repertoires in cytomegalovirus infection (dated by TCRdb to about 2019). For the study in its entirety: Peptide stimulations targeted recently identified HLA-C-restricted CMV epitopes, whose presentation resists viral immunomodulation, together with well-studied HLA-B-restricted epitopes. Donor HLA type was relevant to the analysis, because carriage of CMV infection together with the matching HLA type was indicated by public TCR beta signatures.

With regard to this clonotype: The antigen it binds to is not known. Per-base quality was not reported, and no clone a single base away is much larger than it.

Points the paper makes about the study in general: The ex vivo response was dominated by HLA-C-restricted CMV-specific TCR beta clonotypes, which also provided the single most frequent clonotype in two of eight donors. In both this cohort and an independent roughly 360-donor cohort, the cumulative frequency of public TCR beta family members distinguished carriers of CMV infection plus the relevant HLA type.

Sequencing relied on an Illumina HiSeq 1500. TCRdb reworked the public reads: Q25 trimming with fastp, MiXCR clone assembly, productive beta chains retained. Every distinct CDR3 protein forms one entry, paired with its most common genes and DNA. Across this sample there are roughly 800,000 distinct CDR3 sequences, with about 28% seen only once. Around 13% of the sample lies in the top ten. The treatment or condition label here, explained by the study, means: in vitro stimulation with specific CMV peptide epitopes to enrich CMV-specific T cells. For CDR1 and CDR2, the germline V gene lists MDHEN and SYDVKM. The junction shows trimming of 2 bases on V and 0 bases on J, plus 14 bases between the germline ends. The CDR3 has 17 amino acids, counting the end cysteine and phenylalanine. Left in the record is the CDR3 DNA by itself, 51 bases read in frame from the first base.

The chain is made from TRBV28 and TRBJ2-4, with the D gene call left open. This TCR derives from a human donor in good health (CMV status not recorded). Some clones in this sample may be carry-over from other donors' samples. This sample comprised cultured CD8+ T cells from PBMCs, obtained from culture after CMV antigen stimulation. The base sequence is TGTGCCAGCAGTTTACCCCAAAGGGTTCTAGCCAAAAACATTCAGTACTTC. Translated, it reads CASSLPQRVLAKNIQYF.